A single sample gave rise to the 6 T cell receptor beta chains below, sequenced in a study of T cell repertoires in cytomegalovirus infection. TCRdb independently ran MiXCR on the reads; one entry per CDR3 protein. Of more than 250,000 distinct CDR3 sequences listed, 20% to 30% are singletons. These receptors have no identified antigens. The sequences come from cultured PBMCs, collected from culture after CMV antigen stimulation. The source of these receptors is a human donor in good health (CMV status not recorded). Some clones in this sample may be carry-over from other donors' samples.

This clonotype was observed a few times. This CDR3 reads CASSFSAAVAADTQYF. For the CDR3, the DNA is TGTGCCAGCAGCTTCTCAGCGGCAGTGGCGGCAGATACGCAGTATTTT. This rearrangement joins TRBV7-6 to TRBJ2-3; a weak D match, TRBD2 (5 bases). Per the germline V gene, CDR1 is SGHVS and CDR2 is FNYEAQ. This CDR3 contains 16 residues. Trimming cost V 3 bases and J 4 bases, with 17 bases left between them.

This clonotype was seen a few times. The chain has TRBV6-1 and TRBJ2-3; 11 bases line up with TRBD1. Germline loops: CDR1 MNHNS, CDR2 SASEGT. The V gene end was trimmed by 0 bases and the J gene end by 4 bases; junction bases not matched to a gene: 3. The CDR3 sequence is 16 residues long. The CDR3 nucleotides are TGTGCCAGCAGTGAAGCCCCGGGACAGGGGGCAGATACGCAGTATTTT. Encoded protein: CASSEAPGQGADTQYF.

The chain couples TRBV7-9 to TRBJ1-1; D uncertain. CDR3 length: 14 residues. Germline V lookup: CDR1 SEHNR, CDR2 FQNEAQ (reference sequence). The ends were cut back, 5 bases at V and 1 base at J, with 11 bases in the middle. As DNA, the CDR3 is TGTGCCAGCAGCCCAAATAACGGGAACACTGAAGCTTTCTTT. Protein product: CASSPNNGNTEAFF.

The chain uses TRBV20-1 and TRBJ1-1; 8 bases are shared with TRBD1. The germline gives CDR1 DFQATT, CDR2 SNEGSKA (reference sequence). This CDR3 contains 12 residues. V lost 3 bases and J lost 3; bases outside the gene matches: 0. CDR3 sequence reads: CSARTGDTEAFF. The DNA for the CDR3 is TGCAGTGCTAGGACAGGGGACACTGAAGCTTTCTTT.

The chain recombines TRBV27 with TRBJ2-5; tentatively, D is TRBD1 or TRBD2 (5 bases each). Trimming removed 2 bases at V and 0 bases at J, with 13 bases between. The CDR3 extends over 16 amino acids. Per the germline V gene, CDR1 is MNHEY and CDR2 is SMNVEV (reference sequence). The CDR3 nucleotides read TGTGCCAGCAGTTTACTGGGACCTCGGAACCAAGAGACCCAGTACTTC. It translates to CASSLLGPRNQETQYF.

The chain recombines TRBV29-1 with TRBJ2-5; D perhaps matches TRBD2 (5 bases). Germline V CDR1 and CDR2: SQVTM, ANQGSEA. V shed 3 bases and J shed 4 bases, with 9 bases lying between them. The CDR3 spans 12 residues. Here the CDR3 reads CSVDRGGETQYF. As DNA, the CDR3 is TGCAGCGTTGATCGGGGTGGAGAGACCCAGTACTTC.